This T cell receptor (beta chain) came from a study of blood T cell repertoires in COVID-19. Recruited during active infection, patients (from Seattle) were subsequently followed longitudinally. Germline CDR1 reads KGHSH; CDR2 reads LQKENI. V was pared by 6 bases and J by 1 base, with 14 bases between. This CDR3 spans 15 amino acids. Original data processing: Amplification from reference gene primers served as the basis for estimated nucleated cell counts. Clones were read by immunoSEQ multiplex PCR, and TCRdb kept only the in-frame ones, dropping some. The V and J calls and clone size come from that table; D and trimming were worked out from the DNA. The sample carries about 340,000 clones, more than 70% recorded once.

The TCR was taken from a woman aged 70-85 years with COVID-19, enrolled during active disease. This chain connects TRBV18 to TRBJ2-3, with a possible D match to TRBD1 (5 bases). Material: peripheral blood. CDR3 sequence (DNA): TGTGCCAGCTCCCTAGGGGCTGGGCGCACAGATACGCAGTATTTT. Encoded protein: CASSLGAGRTDTQYF.